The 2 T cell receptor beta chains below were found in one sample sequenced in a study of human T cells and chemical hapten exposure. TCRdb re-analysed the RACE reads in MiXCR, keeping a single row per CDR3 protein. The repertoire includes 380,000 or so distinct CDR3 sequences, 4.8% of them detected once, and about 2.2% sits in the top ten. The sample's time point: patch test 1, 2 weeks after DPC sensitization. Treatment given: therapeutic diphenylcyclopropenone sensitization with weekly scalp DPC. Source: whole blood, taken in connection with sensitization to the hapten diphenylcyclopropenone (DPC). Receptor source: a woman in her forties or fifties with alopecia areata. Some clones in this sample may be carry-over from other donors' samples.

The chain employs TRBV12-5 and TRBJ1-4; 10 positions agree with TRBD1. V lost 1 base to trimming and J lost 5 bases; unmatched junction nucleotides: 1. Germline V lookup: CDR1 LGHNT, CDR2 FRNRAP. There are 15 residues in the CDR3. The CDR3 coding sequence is TGTGCTAGTGGTTTGGCGGACAGGGGGAATGAAAAACTGTTTTTT. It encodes CASGLADRGNEKLFF.

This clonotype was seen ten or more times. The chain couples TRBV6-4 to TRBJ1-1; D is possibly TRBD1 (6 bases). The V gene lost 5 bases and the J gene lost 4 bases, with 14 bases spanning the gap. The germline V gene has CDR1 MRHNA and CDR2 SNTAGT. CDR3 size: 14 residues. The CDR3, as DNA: TGTGCCAGCAGTCGAACGAGCAGGGGCACTGAAGCTTTCTTT. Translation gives CASSRTSRGTEAFF.